These 22 T cell receptor beta chains originate from one sample sequenced in a study of blood T cell repertoires in COVID-19. The assay was immunoSEQ multiplex PCR, and TCRdb's table has in-frame clones only and misses some. Among over 200,000 clones listed, about nine tenths were seen once. The material sequenced was peripheral blood. Receptor source: a man aged 30 to 39 who had recovered from COVID-19.

A few counts support this clone. CDR3 loop: CASRGEGGQTQYF. For the CDR3, the DNA is TGCGCCAGCCGAGGAGAGGGCGGACAGACCCAGTACTTC. This chain connects TRBV10-1 to TRBJ2-5; possibly TRBD2 for D (5 bases). CDR1 is WNHNN, CDR2 SYGVQD, per germline (reference sequence). V was cut by 8 bases and J by 6 bases, with 16 bases left in between. This CDR3 has 13 amino acids.

In this sample, this clone turned up once. The chain links TRBV3-1 (or the pseudogene TRBV3-2) to TRBJ2-1, with 11 bases fitting TRBD2. Germline V lookup: CDR1 LGHDT, CDR2 YNNKEL (reference sequence). Unmatched junction bases numbered 5, after V lost 0 bases and J lost 4 bases. This CDR3 has 17 residues. As DNA, the CDR3 is TGTGCCAGCAGCCAAGATGTGGGACTAGCGGCATACAATGAGCAGTTCTTC. Its protein is CASSQDVGLAAYNEQFF.

The rearrangement uses TRBV15 and TRBJ2-2; a possible D gene is TRBD2 (6 bases). The CDR3 extends over 12 amino acids. From germline, CDR1 is LNHNV and CDR2 YYDKDF (reference sequence). V was cut by 8 bases and J by 5 bases, with 9 bases left in between. The CDR3 here is CATEEGTGELFF. The CDR3 DNA is TGTGCCACCGAGGAGGGAACCGGGGAGCTGTTTTTT.

The chain recombines TRBV13 with TRBJ1-6; D possibly corresponds to TRBD1 (5 bases). The CDR3 covers 16 residues. Trimming removed 1 base from V and 2 bases from J, with 9 bases in between. Per germline, CDR1 PRHDT and CDR2 FYEKMQ (reference sequence). In nucleotides, the CDR3 is TGTGCCAGCAGCTTAGAGGGGAACCCCTATAATTCACCCCTCCACTTT. This sequence encodes CASSLEGNPYNSPLHF.

The genes are TRBV18 and TRBJ1-1; D unresolved. The CDR3 is 12 amino acids. Germline-derived CDR1 and CDR2 are KGHSH and LQKENI. V shed 6 bases and J shed 1 base, with 6 bases lying between them. CDR3 sequence: CASSRENTEAFF. CDR3 DNA sequence: TGTGCCAGCTCGAGGGAGAACACTGAAGCTTTCTTT. The full variable domain, completed using reference TRBV18 and TRBJ1-1, is NAGVMQNPRHLVRRRGQEARLRCSPMKGHSHVYWYRQLPEEGLKFMVYLQKENIIDESGMPKERFSAEFPKEGPSILRIQQVVRGDSAAYFCASSRENTEAFFGQGTRLTVV.

This rearrangement joins TRBV6-6 to TRBJ1-2; unclear D gene. V was clipped by 2 bases and J by 0 bases, with 10 bases between them. The V gene's germline CDR1 is MNHNY and CDR2 SVGAGI (reference sequence). CDR3 length: 15 amino acids. The CDR3 DNA reads as TGTGCCAGCAGTTACGAGTGGGCCACTAACTATGGCTACACCTTC. Translated, it gives CASSYEWATNYGYTF.

This chain joins TRBV19 and TRBJ1-1; D is perhaps TRBD1 (5 bases). The V end lost 7 bases, the J end lost 2 bases, and 14 bases lay between the germline ends. The CDR3 length is 14 residues. Germline CDR1 reads LNHDA; CDR2 reads SQIVND (reference sequence). This CDR3 reads CASKGEGINTEAFF. Here the CDR3 DNA reads TGTGCCAGTAAAGGGGAAGGGATCAACACTGAAGCTTTCTTT.

This clone appeared a single time. The chain combines TRBV5-6 with TRBJ1-2, with 7 bases lining up with TRBD1. The germline gives CDR1 SGHDT, CDR2 YYEEEE. V trimming: 2 bases; J trimming: 2 bases; junction bases outside the gene matches: 6. This CDR3 region has 15 residues. CDR3 protein: CASSFPGQPNYGYTF. The CDR3 DNA reads TGTGCCAGCAGCTTCCCGGGACAGCCCAACTATGGCTACACCTTC.

V is TRBV5-1 and J is TRBJ1-2; perhaps TRBD1 as D (5 bases). Trimming removed 6 bases from V and 3 bases from J, with 18 bases in between. The CDR3 loop spans 15 amino acids. Germline V gene lookup returns CDR1 SGHRS and CDR2 YFSETQ. This CDR3 is CASNNLGGIDYGYTF. CDR3 DNA sequence: TGCGCCAGCAACAATTTGGGGGGAATCGACTATGGCTACACCTTC.

J is TRBJ1-2 and V is TRBV6-5, with a weak D call TRBD1 (6 bases). There are 15 residues in the CDR3. Germline V gene sequence: CDR1 MNHEY, CDR2 SVGAGI. The ends were cut back, 2 bases at V and 1 base at J, with 11 bases in the middle. CDR3 bases: TGTGCCAGCAGTTACCAACAGGGTTATAACTATGGCTACACCTTC. This sequence encodes CASSYQQGYNYGYTF.

The chain carries TRBV27 and TRBJ1-5; 7 bases align to TRBD1. The junction had 15 bases not matched to a gene; V was cut back by 3 bases and J by 4 bases. Germline CDR1 reads MNHEY; CDR2 reads SMNVEV (reference sequence). This CDR3 spans 18 amino acids. The CDR3 bases are TGTGCCAGCAGTTTTAATACAGGGGTGCTGACAGGGAATCAGCCCCAGCATTTT. Its protein product is CASSFNTGVLTGNQPQHF.

This clone showed up just a few times. The V call is TRBV27, the J call TRBJ1-4, with 7 bases aligning to TRBD1. Per germline, CDR1 MNHEY and CDR2 SMNVEV (reference sequence). Unmatched junction bases numbered 9, after V lost 6 bases and J lost 8 bases. This CDR3 is 14 amino acids long. The chain's CDR3 is CASRRDRVSEKLFF. The CDR3, as DNA: TGTGCCAGCAGACGAGACAGGGTTTCGGAAAAACTGTTTTTT.

The chain links TRBV3-1 (or the pseudogene TRBV3-2) to TRBJ2-2; D is unresolved. The V end lost 6 bases, the J end lost 4 bases, and 6 bases lay between the germline ends. This CDR3 has 12 residues. Germline loops: CDR1 LGHDT, CDR2 YNNKEL (reference sequence). The CDR3 region has the DNA TGTGCCAGCAGATCGTTCACCGGGGAGCTGTTTTTT. Translation: CASRSFTGELFF.

The chain recombines TRBV5-1 with TRBJ1-2; TRBD1 matches 8 bases. Germline V gene data show CDR1 as SGHRS and CDR2 as YFSETQ. This CDR3 contains 12 residues. J lost 14 bases, V lost 3 bases, and 9 bases had no gene match. The CDR3 spells CASSSGQALQTF. In DNA, the CDR3 is TGCGCCAGCAGCTCGGGACAGGCCCTCCAGACCTTC.

This clone showed up just a few times. The chain combines TRBV11-2 with TRBJ1-2; perhaps TRBD1 as D (5 bases). This CDR3 region has 11 residues. V lost 6 bases and J 7 bases, leaving 9 bases between the germline ends. Germline V gene data show CDR1 as SGHAT and CDR2 as FQNNGV. The CDR3 loop reads CASRAGGGYTF. In nucleotides, the CDR3 is TGTGCCAGCAGGGCCGGGGGTGGCTACACCTTC.

Details on this clone: Other DNA sequences within the sample encode an identical CDR3. This chain joins TRBV29-1 and TRBJ1-2, with D unresolved. V was trimmed by 5 bases and J by 0 bases, leaving 10 bases between them. Germline V gene sequence: CDR1 SQVTM, CDR2 ANQGSEA. The CDR3 has 13 residues. CDR3 sequence (DNA): TGCAGCGTTCTCCCAGGATCTAACTATGGCTACACCTTC. Translated: CSVLPGSNYGYTF.

The chain employs TRBV21-1 and TRBJ2-5; the table's D call, TRBD1, has no DNA check behind it. TRBV21-1 is tagged as a pseudogene. The CDR3 is made up of 17 amino acids. The chain's CDR3 is CASSKGPIGQGGGTQYF. CDR3 nucleotide sequence: TGTGCCAGCAGCAAAGGACCCATCGGACAGGGGGGAGGGACCCAGTACTTC.

This chain joins TRBV6-2 or TRBV6-3 and TRBJ2-5; D remains unclear. Trimming removed 2 bases from V and 7 bases from J, with 11 bases in between. The CDR3 length is 13 residues. Looked up from germline, CDR1 is MNHEY and CDR2 is SVGEGT. This chain's CDR3 is CASSYQTLSTQYF. The CDR3 DNA sequence: TGTGCCAGCAGTTACCAGACTTTATCGACCCAGTACTTC.

This clone was picked up one time. J is TRBJ1-2 and V is TRBV19, with TRBD1 matching over 7 bases. Germline-derived CDR1 and CDR2 are LNHDA and SQIVND (reference sequence). This CDR3 comprises 15 residues. V lost 3 bases, J lost 3 bases, and 7 bases stayed unmatched. The CDR3 coding sequence is TGTGCCAGTAGTATGACCAACAGGGGTTACTATGGCTACACCTTC. As protein: CASSMTNRGYYGYTF.

The table lists this clone with a count of one. This chain links TRBV6-5 with TRBJ1-4; unclear D gene. The ends were cut back, 6 bases at V and 8 bases at J, with 10 bases in the middle. The V gene's germline CDR1 is MNHEY and CDR2 SVGAGI. This CDR3 has 12 residues. This chain's CDR3 is CASRSEAEKLFF. The CDR3 DNA reads as TGTGCCAGCAGATCGGAGGCGGAAAAACTGTTTTTT.

This chain joins TRBV7-6 and TRBJ1-2; the D gene is possibly TRBD1 (5 bases). This CDR3 comprises 15 residues. CDR1 and CDR2 from the germline V gene are SGHVS and FNYEAQ. Trimming removed 6 bases at V and 4 bases at J, with 18 bases between. The CDR3 spells CASSDSNKGLYGYTF. CDR3 DNA: TGTGCCAGCAGTGACAGCAATAAGGGCCTCTATGGCTACACCTTC.

The chain links TRBV10-3 to TRBJ2-3, with 7 bases identical to TRBD2. CDR1 and CDR2 from the germline V gene are ENHRY and SYGVKD. The V segment lost 4 bases and the J segment 6 bases; nucleotides outside the gene matches: 4. The CDR3 totals 13 residues. The CDR3 sequence is CAISAPTSDTQYF. The CDR3 DNA reads as TGTGCCATCAGTGCCCCGACTAGCGATACGCAGTATTTT.